This T cell receptor beta chain was captured in a study of OX40 agonist ivuxolimab in advanced cancers. Whole-study findings and limits: The study observed clonal expansion of CD4+ and CD8+ blood T cells by week 6 at 0.1 to 3.0 mg/kg.

Concerning this clone itself: The antigen is unknown.

Using immunoSEQ multiplex PCR, the repertoire was profiled, and TCRdb retains in-frame clones only, with some absent. Of tens of thousands of clones in the sample, 70% to 90% were seen once. The CDR3 loop spans 16 amino acids. The specimen was CD4+ or CD8+ T cells sorted from blood, collected in a trial of the OX40 agonist ivuxolimab. The genes are TRBV21-1 and TRBJ2-1; the tabulated D call, TRBD1, remains unverified against the DNA. TRBV21-1 is reported as a pseudogene. The sequence was collected from an adult with an advanced solid tumor such as melanoma, head and neck, liver or kidney cancer. CDR3 coding DNA: TGTGCCAGCACCTATAGGGACAGGGGCTCCTACAATGAGCAGTTCTTC. Protein product: CASTYRDRGSYNEQFF.